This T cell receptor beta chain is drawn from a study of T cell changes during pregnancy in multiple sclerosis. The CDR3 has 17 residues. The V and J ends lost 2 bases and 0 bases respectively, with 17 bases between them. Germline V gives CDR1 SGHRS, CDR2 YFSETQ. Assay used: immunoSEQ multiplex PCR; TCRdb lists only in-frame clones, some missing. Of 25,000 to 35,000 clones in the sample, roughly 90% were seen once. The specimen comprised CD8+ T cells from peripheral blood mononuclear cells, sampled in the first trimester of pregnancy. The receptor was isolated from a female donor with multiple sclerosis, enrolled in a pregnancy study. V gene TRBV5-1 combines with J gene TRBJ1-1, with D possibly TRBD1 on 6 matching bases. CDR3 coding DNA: TGCGCCAGCAGCTTTAGCAGGGGACCGGTGGTGAACACTGAAGCTTTCTTT. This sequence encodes CASSFSRGPVVNTEAFF.